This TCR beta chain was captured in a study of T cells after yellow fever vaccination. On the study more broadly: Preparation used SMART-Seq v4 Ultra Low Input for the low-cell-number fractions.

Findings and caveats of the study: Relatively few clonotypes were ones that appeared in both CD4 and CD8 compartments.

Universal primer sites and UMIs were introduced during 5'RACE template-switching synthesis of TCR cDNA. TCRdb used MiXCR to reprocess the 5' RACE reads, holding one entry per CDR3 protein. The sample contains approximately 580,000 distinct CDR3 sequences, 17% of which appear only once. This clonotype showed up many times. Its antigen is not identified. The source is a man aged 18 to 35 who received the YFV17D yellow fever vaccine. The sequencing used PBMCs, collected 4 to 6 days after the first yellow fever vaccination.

CDR3 DNA: TGTGCCAGTGCTTCCGGGACGTGGTTTCAACAAAGCACTGAAGCTTTCTTT. Residues: CASASGTWFQQSTEAFF. The rearrangement joins TRBV12-3 or TRBV12-4 to TRBJ1-1, with D perhaps TRBD1 (5 bases). The CDR3 spans 17 residues. The V end was cut by 9 bases, the J end by 4 bases, with 27 bases between.